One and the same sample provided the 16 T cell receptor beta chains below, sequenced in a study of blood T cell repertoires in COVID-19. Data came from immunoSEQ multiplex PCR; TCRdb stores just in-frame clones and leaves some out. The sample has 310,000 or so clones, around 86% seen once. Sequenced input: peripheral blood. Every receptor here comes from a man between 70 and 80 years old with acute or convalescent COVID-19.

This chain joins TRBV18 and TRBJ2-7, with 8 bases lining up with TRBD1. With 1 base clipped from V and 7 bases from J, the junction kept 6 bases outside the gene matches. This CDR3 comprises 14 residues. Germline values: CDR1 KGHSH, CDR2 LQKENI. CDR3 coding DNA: TGTGCCAGCTCACCACTGGACAGGGACGGAGAGCAGTACTTC. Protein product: CASSPLDRDGEQYF. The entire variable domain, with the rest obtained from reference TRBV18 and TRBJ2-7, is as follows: NAGVMQNPRHLVRRRGQEARLRCSPMKGHSHVYWYRQLPEEGLKFMVYLQKENIIDESGMPKERFSAEFPKEGPSILRIQQVVRGDSAAYFCASSPLDRDGEQYFGPGTRLTVT.

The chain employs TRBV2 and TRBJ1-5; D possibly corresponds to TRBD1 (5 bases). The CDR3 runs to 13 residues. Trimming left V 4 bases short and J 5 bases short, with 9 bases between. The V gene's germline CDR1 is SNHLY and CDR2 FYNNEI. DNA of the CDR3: TGTGCCAGCAGTGGCAGGGAGGATCAGCCCCAGCATTTT. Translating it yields CASSGREDQPQHF.

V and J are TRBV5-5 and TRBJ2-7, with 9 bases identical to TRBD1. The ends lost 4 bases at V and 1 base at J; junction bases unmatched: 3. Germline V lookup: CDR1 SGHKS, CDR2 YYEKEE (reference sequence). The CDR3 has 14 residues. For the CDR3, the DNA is TGTGCCAGCAGCAGACAGGGGGGGTCCTACGAGCAGTACTTC. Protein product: CASSRQGGSYEQYF. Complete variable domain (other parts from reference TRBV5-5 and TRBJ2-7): DAGVTQSPTHLIKTRGQQVTLRCSPISGHKSVSWYQQVLGQGPQFIFQYYEKEERGRGNFPDRFSARQFPNYSSELNVNALLLGDSALYLCASSRQGGSYEQYFGPGTRLTVT.

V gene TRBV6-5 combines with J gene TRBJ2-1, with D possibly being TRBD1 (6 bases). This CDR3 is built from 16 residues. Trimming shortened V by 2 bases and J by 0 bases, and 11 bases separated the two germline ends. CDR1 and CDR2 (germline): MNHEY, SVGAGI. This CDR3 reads CASSYGGSASYNEQFF. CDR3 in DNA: TGTGCCAGCAGTTACGGGGGCAGTGCCTCCTACAATGAGCAGTTCTTC.

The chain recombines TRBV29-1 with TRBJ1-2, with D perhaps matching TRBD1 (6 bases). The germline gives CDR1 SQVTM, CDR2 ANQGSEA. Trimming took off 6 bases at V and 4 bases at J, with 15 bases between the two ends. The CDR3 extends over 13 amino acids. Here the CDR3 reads CSVTTGPTYGYTF. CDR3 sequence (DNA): TGCAGCGTCACCACAGGGCCCACCTATGGCTACACCTTC.

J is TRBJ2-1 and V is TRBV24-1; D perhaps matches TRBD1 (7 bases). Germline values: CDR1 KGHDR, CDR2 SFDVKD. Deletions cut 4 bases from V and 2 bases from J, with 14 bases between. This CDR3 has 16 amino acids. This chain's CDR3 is CATSDPTGRTYNEQFF. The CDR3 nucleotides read TGTGCCACCAGTGACCCGACAGGGAGGACCTACAATGAGCAGTTCTTC.

CDR3 nucleotide sequence: TGTGCCAGCAGTTACCGGTGGAGGAACACCGGGGAGCTGTTTTTT. This translates into CASSYRWRNTGELFF. This sequence joins TRBV6-5 and TRBJ2-2, with unresolved D. Per the germline V gene, CDR1 is MNHEY and CDR2 is SVGAGI. The CDR3 length is 15 residues. The V end lost 2 bases, the J end lost 1 base, and 8 bases lay between the germline ends.

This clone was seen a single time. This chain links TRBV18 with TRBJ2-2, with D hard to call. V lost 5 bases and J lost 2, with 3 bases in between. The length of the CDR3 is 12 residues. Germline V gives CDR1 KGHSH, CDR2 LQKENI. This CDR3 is CASSTNTGELFF. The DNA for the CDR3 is TGTGCCAGCTCAACTAACACCGGGGAGCTGTTTTTT.

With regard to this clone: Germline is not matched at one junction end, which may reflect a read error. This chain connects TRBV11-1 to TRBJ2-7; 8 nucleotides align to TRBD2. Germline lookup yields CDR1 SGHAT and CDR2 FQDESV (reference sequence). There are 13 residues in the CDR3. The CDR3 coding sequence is TGTGCCAGCAGCACCAGCGGGGGCTACGGGCAGTACTTC. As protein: CASSTSGGYGQYF.

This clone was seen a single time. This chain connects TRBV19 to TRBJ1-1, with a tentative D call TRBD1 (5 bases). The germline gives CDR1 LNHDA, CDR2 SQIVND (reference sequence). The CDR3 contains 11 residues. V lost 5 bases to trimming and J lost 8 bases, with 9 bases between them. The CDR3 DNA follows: TGTGCCAGTAGTCTTCGACAGGAAGCTTTCTTT. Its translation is CASSLRQEAFF.

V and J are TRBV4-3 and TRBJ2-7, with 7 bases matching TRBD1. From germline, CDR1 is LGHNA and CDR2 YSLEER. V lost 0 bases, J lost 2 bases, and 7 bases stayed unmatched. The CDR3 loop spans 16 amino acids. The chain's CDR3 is CASSQDNRGVTYEQYF. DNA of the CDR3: TGCGCCAGCAGCCAAGATAACAGGGGTGTAACCTACGAGCAGTACTTC.

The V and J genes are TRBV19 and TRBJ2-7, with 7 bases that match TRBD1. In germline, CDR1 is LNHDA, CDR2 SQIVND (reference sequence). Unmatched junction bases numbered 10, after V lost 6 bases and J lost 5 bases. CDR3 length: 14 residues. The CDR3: CASSFGDSRHEQYF. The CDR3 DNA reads TGTGCCAGTAGCTTTGGGGACAGTAGGCACGAGCAGTACTTC.

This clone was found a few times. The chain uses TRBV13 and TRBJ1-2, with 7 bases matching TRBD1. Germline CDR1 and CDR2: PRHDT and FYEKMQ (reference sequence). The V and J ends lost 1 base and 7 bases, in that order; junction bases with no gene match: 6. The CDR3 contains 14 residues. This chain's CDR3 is CASSLDKGASGYTF. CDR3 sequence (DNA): TGTGCCAGCAGCTTAGATAAGGGGGCGAGTGGCTACACCTTC.

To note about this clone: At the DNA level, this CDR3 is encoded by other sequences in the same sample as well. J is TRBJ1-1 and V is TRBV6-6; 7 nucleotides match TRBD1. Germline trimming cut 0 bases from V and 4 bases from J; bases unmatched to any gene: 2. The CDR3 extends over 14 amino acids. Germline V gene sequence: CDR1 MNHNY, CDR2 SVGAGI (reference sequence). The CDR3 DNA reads TGTGCCAGCAGTTACTCGACAGGGTCCACTGAAGCTTTCTTT. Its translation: CASSYSTGSTEAFF.

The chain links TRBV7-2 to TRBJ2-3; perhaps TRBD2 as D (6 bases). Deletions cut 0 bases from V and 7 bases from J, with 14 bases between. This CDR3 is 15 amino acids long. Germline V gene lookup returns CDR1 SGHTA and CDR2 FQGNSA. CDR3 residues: CASSLARTAGNTQYF. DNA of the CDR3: TGTGCCAGCAGCTTAGCGCGCACGGCGGGAAATACGCAGTATTTT.

CDR3 in amino acids: CSVFHSGANVLTF. CDR3 DNA: TGCAGCGTTTTTCACTCTGGGGCCAACGTCCTGACTTTC. The chain couples TRBV29-1 to TRBJ2-6; D not resolved. Germline V gene data show CDR1 as SQVTM and CDR2 as ANQGSEA. With 5 bases removed from V and 0 bases from J, the gap between germline ends came to 5 bases. There are 13 residues in the CDR3.